This T cell receptor beta chain was retrieved from a study of regulatory T cells in long-lasting Graves disease. To make TCR beta libraries, researchers used iRepertoire HTBI primers and Arm-PCR of CDR3 regions. Each CDR3 protein is one row after TCRdb ran MiXCR on the multiplex PCR reads. The data contain roughly 400,000 distinct CDR3 sequences, over 20% of them singletons. Germline values: CDR1 SGDLS, CDR2 YYNGEE. The V and J ends lost 3 bases and 1 base respectively, with 10 bases between them. CDR3 length: 15 amino acids. This sample's time point: persistent/refractory GD, antithyroid drugs over 5 years with positive TRAb. Researchers made the TCR library from RNA that was extracted from PBMCs.

The starting material was peripheral blood mononuclear cells (PBMCs), obtained when the disease was refractory, from a patient treated with antithyroid drugs. This TCR was recovered from a female donor with Graves disease. The chain couples TRBV9 to TRBJ1-4; D gene uncertain. This CDR3 reads CASSAAWGTNEKLFF. Here the CDR3 DNA reads TGTGCCAGCAGCGCCGCGTGGGGAACTAATGAAAAACTGTTTTTT.